One and the same sample provided the 9 T cell receptor beta chains below, sequenced in a study of OX40 agonist ivuxolimab in advanced cancers. Sequencing used immunoSEQ multiplex PCR; TCRdb keeps in-frame clones, though not all of them. The sample holds around 110,000 clones; 75% to 95% are singletons and the top ten take 1.2%. The starting material was CD4+ or CD8+ T cells sorted from blood, obtained in a trial of the OX40 agonist ivuxolimab. These receptors were collected from an adult with an advanced solid tumor such as melanoma, head and neck, liver or kidney cancer.

This clone was recorded only once. V usage is TRBV5-1 and J usage is TRBJ2-5; 8 bases are a match to TRBD2. The J call may be incorrect, as the DNA end agrees better with TRBJ2-7. Germline V gives CDR1 SGHRS, CDR2 YFSETQ. CDR3 size: 16 residues. This CDR3 reads CASSLAAREGLHEQYF. The CDR3 coding sequence is TGCGCCAGCAGCTTGGCCGCACGGGAGGGCCTCCACGAGCAGTACTTC.

This chain connects TRBV12-5 to TRBJ1-2; 11 bases agree with TRBD1. The CDR3 length is 14 residues. The V and J ends lost 6 bases and 6 bases, in that order; junction bases with no gene match: 6. From germline, CDR1 is LGHNT and CDR2 FRNRAP. The CDR3 DNA follows: TGTGCTAGTGGAACAGGACAGGGGGCTGATGGCTACACCTTC. Its protein product is CASGTGQGADGYTF. The full variable domain, completed using reference TRBV12-5 and TRBJ1-2, is DARVTQTPRHKVTEMGQEVTMRCQPILGHNTVFWYRQTMMQGLELLAYFRNRAPLDDSGMPKDRFSAEMPDATLATLKIQPSEPRDSAVYFCASGTGQGADGYTFGSGTRLTVV.

This clone occurred once. V and J are TRBV5-1 and TRBJ2-7, with 8 bases lining up with TRBD1. This CDR3 comprises 15 residues. The ends lost 3 bases at V and 2 bases at J; junction bases unmatched: 7. Germline CDR1 SGHRS, CDR2 YFSETQ. The chain's CDR3 is CASSSFPGQAYEQYF. In nucleotides, the CDR3 is TGCGCCAGCAGCTCTTTCCCGGGACAGGCCTACGAGCAGTACTTC. The full variable domain, its missing parts supplied by reference TRBV5-1 and TRBJ2-7, is KAGVTQTPRYLIKTRGQQVTLSCSPISGHRSVSWYQQTPGQGLQFLFEYFSETQRNKGNFPGRFSGRQFSNSRSEMNVSTLELGDSALYLCASSSFPGQAYEQYFGPGTRLTVT.

The rearrangement uses TRBV4-1 and TRBJ1-3; 10 bases fit TRBD1. V shed 0 bases and J 0 bases; nucleotides not matched to a gene: 5. CDR3 length equals 18 residues. CDR1 and CDR2 from the germline V gene are MGHRA and YSYEKL. The CDR3 sequence is CASSQDRDRGYSGNTIYF. CDR3 nucleotide sequence: TGCGCCAGCAGCCAAGATCGGGACAGGGGCTACTCTGGAAACACCATATATTTT.

The rearrangement uses TRBV6-5 and TRBJ2-7; 8 nucleotides agree with TRBD1. Germline CDR1 MNHEY, CDR2 SVGAGI. The J segment lost 2 bases and the V segment lost 6 bases, leaving 6 bases of the junction unmatched. The CDR3 loop spans 14 amino acids. The CDR3 is CASRPGQDPYEQYF. DNA for the CDR3: TGTGCCAGCAGGCCGGGACAGGATCCCTACGAGCAGTACTTC.

This clone was seen more than once but under ten times. The rearrangement links TRBV28 to TRBJ1-2; D possibly corresponds to TRBD1 (5 bases). With 7 bases removed from V and 3 bases from J, the gap between germline ends came to 15 bases. This CDR3 is 14 amino acids long. The V gene's germline CDR1 is MDHEN and CDR2 SYDVKM. CDR3: CASTTHFRDYGYTF. The CDR3 nucleotides are TGTGCCAGCACCACCCACTTCAGGGACTATGGCTACACCTTC.

The J gene is TRBJ1-3, the V gene TRBV5-4; D is unresolved. The CDR3 is 14 amino acids. Germline CDR1 SGHNT, CDR2 YYREEE (reference sequence). V gave up 0 bases and J gave up 0 bases, with 4 bases separating them. DNA of the CDR3: TGTGCCAGCAGCTTGGCAGGCTCTGGAAACACCATATATTTT. Protein: CASSLAGSGNTIYF. Supplemented by reference TRBV5-4 and TRBJ1-3, the full variable domain reads ETGVTQSPTHLIKTRGQQVTLRCSSQSGHNTVSWYQQALGQGPQFIFQYYREEENGRGNFPPRFSGLQFPNYSSELNVNALELDDSALYLCASSLAGSGNTIYFGEGSWLTVV.

The V call is TRBV6-5, the J call TRBJ1-1; no clear D. There are 14 residues in the CDR3. Germline V gene sequence: CDR1 MNHEY, CDR2 SVGAGI. V gave up 6 bases and J gave up 5 bases, with 16 bases separating them. The chain's CDR3 is CASSSFPVGTEAFF. As DNA, the CDR3 is TGTGCCAGCAGCTCCTTCCCGGTGGGGACTGAAGCTTTCTTT.

The genes are TRBV5-4 and TRBJ2-3; TRBD2 aligns across 7 bases. After removal of 7 bases from V and 1 base from J, the junction contained 12 bases not matched to a gene. The germline V gene encodes CDR1 SGHNT and CDR2 YYREEE (reference sequence). CDR3 length equals 16 residues. CDR3 in DNA: TGTGCCAGCCGGCCGGGGGGAAGCGTTGGCACAGATACGCAGTATTTT. This sequence encodes CASRPGGSVGTDTQYF.